These 24 T cell receptor beta chains were sequenced from one sample in a study of identical twins. One entry per CDR3 protein, called by TCRdb with MiXCR from the 5' RACE reads. The data contain 1.5 million to 2 million distinct CDR3 sequences, 25% to 35% of them singletons. Material for sequencing was cord blood. The source is a newborn girl in good health.

This clonotype has a count of ten or more. The chain links TRBV5-1 to TRBJ2-5; tentative D call: TRBD1 (5 bases). Deletions cut 2 bases from V and 3 bases from J, with 8 bases between. This CDR3 has 13 amino acids. Looked up from germline, CDR1 is SGHRS and CDR2 is YFSETQ. The CDR3 DNA follows: TGCGCCAGCAGCTTTTACAGGAAAGAGACCCAGTACTTC. Amino acids: CASSFYRKETQYF.

Turning to this clonotype: At one boundary the junction diverges from the germline segment, which might be a read error. The chain couples TRBV7-2 to TRBJ2-1; TRBD2 matches 11 bases. The CDR3 covers 18 residues. CDR1 SGHTA and CDR2 FQGNSA come from the germline V gene. The CDR3 DNA is TGTGCCAGCAGCTCCGGGACTAGCGGCCACCTATCCTCCAATGAGCAGTTCTTC. Protein product: CASSSGTSGHLSSNEQFF. Filled out from reference TRBV7-2 and TRBJ2-1, the complete variable domain reads GAGVSQSPSNKVTEKGKDVELRCDPISGHTALYWYRQSLGQGLEFLIYFQGNSAPDKSGLPSDRFSAERTGGSVSTLTIQRTQQEDSAVYLCASSSGTSGHLSSNEQFFGPGTRLTVL.

This clonotype has more than one count but fewer than ten. The rearrangement links TRBV12-3 or TRBV12-4 to TRBJ2-3, with unresolved D. The CDR3 is 14 amino acids. Trimming cost V 6 bases and J 1 base, with 11 bases left between them. CDR3 loop: CASRHAGGTDTQYF. DNA for the CDR3: TGTGCCAGCAGACACGCCGGAGGCACAGATACGCAGTATTTT.

This chain connects TRBV30 to TRBJ2-4, with D perhaps matching TRBD2 (5 bases). The length of the CDR3 is 12 residues. From germline, CDR1 is GTSNPN and CDR2 SVGIG (reference sequence). The V end lost 5 bases, the J end lost 13 bases, and 18 bases lay between the germline ends. The CDR3, as DNA: TGTGCCTGGGAACTCGTAGCTGGGGAGCAGTACTTC. It codes for CAWELVAGEQYF.

This rearrangement joins TRBV12-3 or TRBV12-4 to TRBJ2-1; TRBD2 matches at 14 bases. The CDR3 consists of 20 residues. After removal of 2 bases from V and 4 bases from J, the junction contained 13 bases not matched to a gene. The CDR3 sequence is CASSLFGRGLAGADYNEQFF. The DNA of the CDR3 is TGTGCCAGCAGTTTATTTGGGAGGGGACTAGCGGGAGCGGATTACAATGAGCAGTTCTTC.

This clonotype was detected once. The chain recombines TRBV9 with TRBJ2-3, with D possibly being TRBD2 (5 bases). Trimming cost V 3 bases and J 0 bases, with 14 bases left between them. The germline V gene has CDR1 SGDLS and CDR2 YYNGEE. CDR3 size: 16 residues. CDR3 in DNA: TGTGCCAGCAGCGAGACCCGGCGGGTTAGCACAGATACGCAGTATTTT. Its translation: CASSETRRVSTDTQYF.

Ten or more counts support this clonotype. The chain carries TRBV12-3 or TRBV12-4 and TRBJ2-7, with D perhaps given as TRBD1 or TRBD2 (5 bases each). Trimming left V 7 bases short and J 5 bases short, with 21 bases between. The length of the CDR3 is 15 residues. CDR3 sequence: CASTLGVSGGNEQYF. The CDR3 DNA reads TGTGCCAGCACCTTGGGGGTCAGCGGAGGTAACGAGCAGTACTTC.

V is TRBV20-1 and J is TRBJ2-3; D might be TRBD1 (5 bases). The CDR3 contains 13 residues. Germline-derived CDR1 and CDR2 are DFQATT and SNEGSKA (reference sequence). Trimming cost V 8 bases and J 5 bases, with 17 bases left between them. CDR3 sequence: CSTTGTDGDTQYF. CDR3 DNA sequence: TGCAGTACAACAGGTACGGACGGAGATACGCAGTATTTT.

This clonotype was seen more than once but under ten times. The rearrangement joins TRBV27 to TRBJ1-6, with unresolved D. The germline gives CDR1 MNHEY, CDR2 SMNVEV (reference sequence). Trimming took 3 bases from V and 1 from J, leaving 7 bases between them. CDR3 size: 15 residues. The CDR3 DNA sequence: TGTGCCAGCAGTTTCCGAAATTCCTATAATTCACCCCTCCACTTT. Protein: CASSFRNSYNSPLHF.

This clonotype came up a few times. The chain links TRBV28 to TRBJ2-7; tentative D call: TRBD2 (6 bases). This CDR3 has 15 residues. Germline V CDR1 and CDR2: MDHEN, SYDVKM. CDR3 in amino acids: CGTAKYSGPNYEQYF. The DNA of the CDR3 is TGTGGAACAGCGAAATACAGCGGGCCCAACTACGAGCAGTACTTC.

V and J are TRBV6-1 and TRBJ2-4, with unresolved D. The V gene's germline CDR1 is MNHNS and CDR2 SASEGT. Trimming took off 4 bases at V and 0 bases at J, with 10 bases between the two ends. There are 15 residues in the CDR3. The CDR3 sequence: CASSGAVLAKNIQYF. The CDR3 DNA reads as TGTGCCAGCAGTGGGGCGGTACTAGCCAAAAACATTCAGTACTTC.

This clonotype has just a few counts. This chain links TRBV20-1 with TRBJ2-3; no clear D gene. Between the trimmed V and J ends, which lost 0 bases and 1 base, there was a span of 8 bases. Germline V gene lookup returns CDR1 DFQATT and CDR2 SNEGSKA (reference sequence). The CDR3 covers 14 residues. The CDR3 loop reads CSARDGLGTDTQYF. CDR3 DNA sequence: TGCAGTGCTAGAGATGGTCTAGGCACAGATACGCAGTATTTT.

The sample holds many counts of this clonotype. The V and J genes are TRBV20-1 and TRBJ2-4; D gene uncertain. Trimming shortened V by 3 bases and J by 0 bases, and 9 bases separated the two germline ends. CDR1 and CDR2 from the germline V gene are DFQATT and SNEGSKA (reference sequence). The CDR3 has 14 amino acids. The CDR3 coding sequence is TGCAGTGCTAGGACTGATCTAGCCAAAAACATTCAGTACTTC. Translation gives CSARTDLAKNIQYF.

V gene TRBV10-3 combines with J gene TRBJ2-1; maybe TRBD2 (6 bases). Germline values: CDR1 ENHRY, CDR2 SYGVKD. The CDR3 is 16 residues long. V was cut by 1 base and J by 3 bases, with 13 bases left in between. This chain's CDR3 is CAISEWRELGYNEQFF. CDR3 nucleotide sequence: TGTGCCATCAGTGAGTGGAGGGAGTTGGGCTACAATGAGCAGTTCTTC.

The chain couples TRBV28 to TRBJ2-1; D perhaps matches TRBD1 (6 bases). Germline-derived CDR1 and CDR2 are MDHEN and SYDVKM. This CDR3 is 14 amino acids long. V lost 7 bases and J 7 bases, leaving 17 bases between the germline ends. Here the CDR3 DNA reads TGTGCCAGCACTTCCCTAGGGCAGGGGAATGAGCAGTTCTTC. It specifies CASTSLGQGNEQFF.

This chain uses TRBV20-1 with TRBJ2-7; no clear D gene. CDR3 length equals 12 residues. Germline assignment: CDR1 DFQATT and CDR2 SNEGSKA (reference sequence). V was trimmed by 3 bases and J by 2 bases, leaving 8 bases between them. As DNA, the CDR3 is TGCAGTGCTAGTGACCAGCCCTACGAGCAGTACTTC. As protein: CSASDQPYEQYF.

This clonotype has at least ten counts. CDR3: CSVESTGLAGSYNEQFF. The CDR3 DNA sequence: TGCAGCGTTGAATCTACGGGACTAGCGGGCTCCTACAATGAGCAGTTCTTC. This chain uses TRBV29-1 with TRBJ2-1, with 12 bases fitting TRBD2. The CDR3 has 17 residues. With V trimmed by 2 bases and J by 0 bases, 5 bases remained unmatched. Germline CDR1 and CDR2: SQVTM and ANQGSEA.

In its sample, this clonotype was seen a few times. The V and J genes are TRBV12-3 or TRBV12-4 and TRBJ2-2; D is perhaps TRBD2 (6 bases). The CDR3 is 12 amino acids. V was cut by 5 bases and J by 8 bases, with 9 bases left in between. CDR3 nucleotides: TGTGCCAGCAGTCCCCGGGGGGGGGAGCTGTTTTTT. Translated, it gives CASSPRGGELFF.

Concerning this clonotype: This probably arose from a read error, given a far larger clone one base away. The rearrangement uses TRBV6-2 or TRBV6-3 and TRBJ2-7, with D possibly being TRBD1 (5 bases). The germline V gene has CDR1 MNHEY and CDR2 SVGEGT. CDR3 size: 12 residues. CDR3 in DNA: TGTACCAGCAGTTACAGGTCCTACGAGCAGTACTTC. As protein: CTSSYRSYEQYF.

The V and J genes are TRBV12-3 or TRBV12-4 and TRBJ2-1; 7 nucleotides line up with TRBD2. Trimming took 3 bases from V and 8 from J; bases not matched to a gene: 10. The CDR3 loop spans 15 amino acids. CDR3 nucleotide sequence: TGTGCCAGCAGTTTGAGAGGGAGGGCCAACGATGAGCAGTTCTTC. This translates into CASSLRGRANDEQFF.

The genes are TRBV2 and TRBJ2-5, with 9 bases aligning to TRBD1. The trim removed 9 bases at V and 2 bases at J, leaving 1 base unmatched. Germline loops: CDR1 SNHLY, CDR2 FYNNEI. This CDR3 has 12 residues. The CDR3 nucleotides read TGTGCCAGAGGACAGGGGCAAGAGACCCAGTACTTC. Translating it yields CARGQGQETQYF.

In this sample, this clonotype turned up many times. V gene TRBV20-1 combines with J gene TRBJ2-1; D is uncertain. Per germline, CDR1 DFQATT and CDR2 SNEGSKA (reference sequence). With 3 bases removed from V and 0 bases from J, the gap between germline ends came to 9 bases. The CDR3 loop spans 14 amino acids. As DNA, the CDR3 is TGCAGTGCTAGCGACTGGAGCTCCTACAATGAGCAGTTCTTC. Translation gives CSASDWSSYNEQFF.

This clonotype was counted between two and nine times. V gene TRBV12-3 or TRBV12-4 combines with J gene TRBJ2-3; 8 bases are a match to TRBD1. V lost 7 bases, J lost 4 bases, and 13 bases stayed unmatched. The CDR3 length is 16 residues. The CDR3 reads CASTPITGGRADTQYF. Here the CDR3 DNA reads TGTGCCAGCACCCCCATCACAGGGGGTCGGGCAGATACGCAGTATTTT.

This clonotype was counted between two and nine times. This chain connects TRBV27 to TRBJ2-3; the D is unclear. The germline CDR1 and CDR2 sequences are MNHEY and SMNVEV (reference sequence). CDR3 size: 16 residues. Trimming left V 5 bases short and J 5 bases short, with 20 bases between. This CDR3 is CASSGSQPRAVDTQYF. CDR3 nucleotide sequence: TGTGCCAGCAGTGGATCCCAGCCCCGGGCTGTAGATACGCAGTATTTT.